There are a few counts of the clone carrying this TCR beta chain. Its antigen is unknown. This sample was taken from a study of response to subunit inactivated influenza vaccine. CDR1 and CDR2 (germline): SQVTM, ANQGSEA. The CDR3 consists of 11 residues. The germline V and J ends were trimmed by 7 bases and 6 bases, with 10 bases remaining between them. TCRdb passed the RT-PCR reads through MiXCR, listing each CDR3 protein once. This sample has 630,000 or so distinct CDR3 sequences, with about a sixth found just once. Study-level findings and limits: With each seasonal influenza vaccination, the authors suggested, few new T cells are recruited.

This specimen consisted of PBMCs from blood, obtained 12 days after vaccination. The receptor was derived from a man aged 50 to 60 who received an inactivated influenza vaccine. The chain has TRBV29-1 and TRBJ2-1; D might be TRBD2 (6 bases). The DNA of the CDR3 is TGCAGCGCCCGGGGGATCAATGAGCAGTTCTTC. The encoded protein is CSARGINEQFF.